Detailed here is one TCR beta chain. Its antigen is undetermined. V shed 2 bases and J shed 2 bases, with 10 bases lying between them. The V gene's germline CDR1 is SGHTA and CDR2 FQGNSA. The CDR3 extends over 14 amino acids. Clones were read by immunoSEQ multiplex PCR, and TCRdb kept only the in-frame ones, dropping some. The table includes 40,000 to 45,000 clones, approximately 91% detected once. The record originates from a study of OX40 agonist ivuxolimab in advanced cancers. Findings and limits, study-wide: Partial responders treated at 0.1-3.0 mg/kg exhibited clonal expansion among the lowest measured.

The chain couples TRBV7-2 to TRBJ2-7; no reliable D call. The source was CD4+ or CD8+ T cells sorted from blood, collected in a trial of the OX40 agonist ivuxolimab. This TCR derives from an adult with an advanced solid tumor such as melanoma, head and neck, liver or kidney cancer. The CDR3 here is CASSLLPKPYEQYF. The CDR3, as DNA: TGTGCCAGCAGCTTACTCCCTAAACCCTACGAGCAGTACTTC. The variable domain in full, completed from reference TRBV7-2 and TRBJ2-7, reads GAGVSQSPSNKVTEKGKDVELRCDPISGHTALYWYRQSLGQGLEFLIYFQGNSAPDKSGLPSDRFSAERTGGSVSTLTIQRTQQEDSAVYLCASSLLPKPYEQYFGPGTRLTVT.